The source of this TCR beta chain is a study of blood T cell repertoires in COVID-19. Study as a whole: Sources were T cells, B-cell-depleted T cells, or PBMCs; the material itself was cDNA or gDNA.

J was trimmed by 3 bases and V by 4 bases; bases with no gene match: 6. The CDR3 covers 15 residues. CDR1 is SGHTA, CDR2 FQGNSA, per germline. In the original processing: Reference gene primer amplification gave estimated nucleated cell counts. Assay used: immunoSEQ multiplex PCR; TCRdb lists only in-frame clones, some missing. V and J calls and clone size are as listed in that table; D and trimming were resolved from the DNA. The sample includes 18,000 or so clones, roughly 85% seen only once; the top ten take 31%. The source material was peripheral blood. J is TRBJ2-1 and V is TRBV7-2; TRBD2 aligns across 7 bases. This clonotype was sampled from a human donor with active COVID-19. The donor label of this sample is uncertain. CDR3 bases: TGTGCCAGCAGCTCCGGGGGGACCTACTACAATGAGCAGTTCTTC. It codes for CASSSGGTYYNEQFF.